One sample yielded the 15 T cell receptor beta chains listed below, sequenced in a study of OX40 agonist ivuxolimab in advanced cancers. The repertoire was sequenced with immunoSEQ multiplex PCR; TCRdb's copy has only in-frame clones and lacks some. The table records under 20,000 clones, roughly nine tenths of them present only once. The sequencing used CD4+ or CD8+ T cells sorted from blood, collected in a trial of the OX40 agonist ivuxolimab. All receptors derive from an adult with an advanced solid tumor such as melanoma, head and neck, liver or kidney cancer.

In its sample, this clone was seen once. This sequence joins TRBV7-9 and TRBJ1-3, with D maybe TRBD1 (6 bases). Germline CDR1 and CDR2: SEHNR and FQNEAQ (reference sequence). The CDR3 extends over 17 amino acids. V lost 1 base and J lost 1, with 14 bases in between. The CDR3 loop is CASSLESGRGSGNTIYF. For the CDR3, the DNA is TGTGCCAGCAGCTTAGAATCGGGCAGGGGTTCTGGAAACACCATATATTTT.

This chain uses TRBV30 with TRBJ1-2, with 10 bases identical to TRBD1. This CDR3 spans 14 amino acids. CDR1 and CDR2 (germline): GTSNPN, SVGIG (reference sequence). J lost 4 bases, V lost 3 bases, and 5 bases had no gene match. The CDR3 spells CAWSSGTGAYGYTF. For the CDR3, the DNA is TGTGCCTGGAGCTCCGGGACAGGGGCCTATGGCTACACCTTC.

The chain couples TRBV25-1 to TRBJ1-5; D is uncertain. The V gene's germline CDR1 is MGHDK and CDR2 SYGVNS. V lost 2 bases to trimming and J lost 3 bases, with 17 bases between them. This CDR3 spans 17 amino acids. The CDR3 loop is CASSENVGGTINQPQHF. The CDR3 DNA reads TGTGCCAGCAGTGAAAATGTCGGAGGTACGATCAATCAGCCCCAGCATTTT.

The chain couples TRBV14 to TRBJ2-5, with TRBD2 matching over 13 bases. CDR3 length: 19 amino acids. From germline, CDR1 is SGHDN and CDR2 FVKESK. Germline trimming cut 0 bases from V and 2 bases from J; bases unmatched to any gene: 9. CDR3 nucleotides: TGTGCCAGCAGCCAAGATTTAACTAGCGGGAGGGTTGTTCAAGAGACCCAGTACTTC. Amino acids: CASSQDLTSGRVVQETQYF. The full variable domain, completed using reference TRBV14 and TRBJ2-5, is EAGVTQFPSHSVIEKGQTVTLRCDPISGHDNLYWYRRVMGKEIKFLLHFVKESKQDESGMPNNRFLAERTGGTYSTLKVQPAELEDSGVYFCASSQDLTSGRVVQETQYFGPGTRLLVL.

The rearrangement uses TRBV9 and TRBJ1-1, with 8 bases that match TRBD1. CDR1 SGDLS and CDR2 YYNGEE come from the germline V gene. Trimming took 0 bases from V and 4 from J; bases not matched to a gene: 11. The CDR3 runs to 17 residues. CDR3 region: CASSVGQGANRVTEAFF. DNA for the CDR3: TGTGCCAGCAGCGTAGGGCAGGGGGCGAATCGGGTCACTGAAGCTTTCTTT.

A single count supports this clone. The V call is TRBV6-1, the J call TRBJ1-5; D gene uncertain. The CDR3 is 13 amino acids. The germline V gene has CDR1 MNHNS and CDR2 SASEGT. V lost 8 bases to trimming and J lost 2 bases, with 10 bases between them. CDR3 nucleotide sequence: TGTGCCAGCCGGGTTGGGGGCAATCAGCCCCAGCATTTT. It codes for CASRVGGNQPQHF.

This clone was seen only a few times. The J gene is TRBJ2-7, the V gene TRBV10-2; D might be TRBD2 (5 bases). V was trimmed by 0 bases and J by 5 bases, leaving 14 bases between them. CDR3 length equals 15 residues. The germline gives CDR1 WSHSY, CDR2 SAAADI. CDR3: CASSESDVGSDEQYF. The CDR3 DNA reads as TGCGCCAGCAGTGAGTCGGATGTGGGGAGCGACGAGCAGTACTTC.

The chain carries TRBV7-2 and TRBJ2-5; D is uncertain. Germline loops: CDR1 SGHTA, CDR2 FQGNSA. The CDR3 consists of 15 residues. The ends were cut back, 5 bases at V and 3 bases at J, with 16 bases in the middle. CDR3 DNA: TGTGCCAGCAGCCCGATCGTAGGTCGTGAAGAGACCCAGTACTTC. It specifies CASSPIVGREETQYF.

The sample holds a few counts of this clone. This sequence joins TRBV5-6 and TRBJ2-7, with D uncertain. The V gene lost 0 bases and the J gene lost 1 base, with 11 bases spanning the gap. The length of the CDR3 is 15 residues. CDR1 SGHDT and CDR2 YYEEEE come from the germline V gene. Written as DNA, the CDR3 is TGTGCCAGCAGCTTGGATCCCCAGGTTTCCTACGAGCAGTACTTC. This sequence encodes CASSLDPQVSYEQYF.

The chain carries TRBV16 and TRBJ1-6; D ambiguous. This CDR3 has 17 residues. Looked up from germline, CDR1 is KGHSY and CDR2 is FQNENV. Trimming cost V 0 bases and J 2 bases, with 11 bases left between them. This chain's CDR3 is CASSQSRQGTYNSPLHF. The DNA of the CDR3 is TGTGCCAGCAGCCAATCGCGGCAAGGCACCTATAATTCACCCCTCCACTTT.

V gene TRBV6-1 combines with J gene TRBJ2-1; D tentatively fits TRBD1 or TRBD2 (5 bases each). V was trimmed by 6 bases and J by 8 bases, leaving 11 bases between them. The length of the CDR3 is 12 residues. The germline V gene encodes CDR1 MNHNS and CDR2 SASEGT. CDR3 coding DNA: TGTGCCAGCAGGACGGGGCCCTATGAGCAGTTCTTC. Encoded protein: CASRTGPYEQFF.

This rearrangement joins TRBV19 to TRBJ2-5, with 9 bases fitting TRBD2. Germline CDR1 LNHDA, CDR2 SQIVND (reference sequence). The J segment lost 1 base and the V segment lost 4 bases, leaving 4 bases of the junction unmatched. The length of the CDR3 is 15 residues. The CDR3 sequence: CASSTAGGIQETQYF. DNA of the CDR3: TGTGCCAGTAGTACCGCGGGAGGGATCCAAGAGACCCAGTACTTC.

The rearrangement uses TRBV5-4 and TRBJ1-2; D may be TRBD1 (5 bases). Germline CDR1 and CDR2: SGHNT and YYREEE (reference sequence). V shed 4 bases and J shed 8 bases, with 15 bases lying between them. This CDR3 contains 13 residues. CDR3 loop: CASSGQLVDGYTF. The CDR3 region has the DNA TGTGCCAGCAGCGGACAATTGGTGGACGGCTACACCTTC.

This clone appeared a few times. The V gene is TRBV4-2, the J gene TRBJ2-6, with D unresolved. The V gene's germline CDR1 is LGHNA and CDR2 YNFKEQ. This CDR3 has 14 residues. V was shortened by 5 bases and J by 6 bases, with 11 bases between the two germline ends. CDR3 nucleotide sequence: TGTGCCAGCAGCTTAGTCGGGTCGGCCAACGTCCTGACTTTC. It specifies CASSLVGSANVLTF.

V gene TRBV5-5 combines with J gene TRBJ2-3; 8 bases map to TRBD2. Germline CDR1 and CDR2: SGHKS and YYEKEE (reference sequence). The CDR3 spans 17 residues. J lost 3 bases, V lost 6 bases, and 15 bases had no gene match. DNA of the CDR3: TGTGCCAGCACCCCCCCAGGAGTAGCGGGGAGAACAGATACGCAGTATTTT. Translating it yields CASTPPGVAGRTDTQYF.